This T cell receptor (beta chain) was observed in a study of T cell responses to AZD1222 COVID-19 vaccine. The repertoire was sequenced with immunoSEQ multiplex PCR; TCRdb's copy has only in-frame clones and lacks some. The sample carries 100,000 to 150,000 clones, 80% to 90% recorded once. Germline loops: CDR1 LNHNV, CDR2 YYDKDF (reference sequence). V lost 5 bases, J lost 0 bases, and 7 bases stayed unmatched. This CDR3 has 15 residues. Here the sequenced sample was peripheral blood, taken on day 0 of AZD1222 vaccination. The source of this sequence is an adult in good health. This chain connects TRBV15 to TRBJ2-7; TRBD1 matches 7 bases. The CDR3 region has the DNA TGTGCCACCAGCGTAAGTAGGGGGCTCTCCTACGAGCAGTACTTC. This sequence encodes CATSVSRGLSYEQYF.